This T cell receptor beta chain was sequenced for a study of OX40 agonist ivuxolimab in advanced cancers. About the investigation overall: Ivuxolimab was an agonistic, fully human IgG2 monoclonal antibody directed against OX40 (CD134), a costimulatory receptor. Intravenous ivuxolimab was administered to patients every 2 weeks at six dose levels: 0.01, 0.1, 0.3, 1.5, 3 and 10 mg/kg. Of the roughly 54 patients in dose escalation, 19 had hepatocellular carcinoma, about 15 had melanoma, 9 had renal cell carcinoma and 9 had head and neck cancer. A male proportion of 82.7% and a mean age of approximately 60 years, ranging from roughly 20 to 80, were recorded for the dose-escalation cohort. Prior anti-PD-1, anti-PD-L1 or anti-CTLA-4 therapy was permitted, and approximately 41% of dose-escalation patients had received checkpoint inhibitors. Partial responses occurred in three dose-escalation patients, of whom one had hepatocellular carcinoma and two had cutaneous melanoma. Peripheral TCRbeta sequencing was intended to test whether TCR sequence diversity was altered and clonal T-cell expansion was caused by ivuxolimab. The paper reports the monotherapy dose-escalation portion (N of about 54 patients) of the phase I ivuxolimab trial.

Based on the germline V gene, the CDR1 and CDR2 sequences are SNHLY and FYNNEI. Trimming takes 8 bases off V and 1 base off J; junction bases not matched to a gene: 10. Inclusive of the bounding cysteine and phenylalanine, the CDR3 is 17 residues long. The retained sequence is limited to the CDR3, 51 bases, with the frame set at the first base. This clone was recorded only once. The clone's antigen remains unknown. No much larger clone exists at a distance of one base, and base qualities are not known. To sequence the TCRbeta CDR3 region, genomic DNA was isolated from the sorted cells. The immunoSEQ Assay was used for sequencing of TCRbeta CDR3 regions. Here the immuneACCESS table is served through TCRdb, limited to in-frame sequences with V and J called. Missing clones are a known gap in these copies; in checked studies unresolved V genes cover under half, and the rest lacks a known reason. For this sample the table gives 60,000 to 100,000 clones, of which less than 95% were detected only once. The ten largest clones add up to roughly 11% of the sample.

The trial excluded patients who had a history of autoimmune disease or who were on systemic immunosuppression. Peripheral blood for TCR sequencing was collected from all dose cohorts at baseline, on cycle 4 day 1, and on cycle 7 day 1. The samples were drawn from a first-in-human, open-label, multicenter phase I dose-escalation trial of ivuxolimab. The trial enrolled adults with locally advanced or metastatic head and neck squamous cell, hepatocellular, melanoma or renal cell carcinoma. Before TCR sequencing, CD4+ T cells and CD8+ T cells from peripheral blood were sorted into separate populations. Paper-wide results and their limitations: At doses from 0.1 to 3.0 mg/kg, clonal expansion was seen in both CD4+ and CD8+ blood T cells between baseline and week 6. Which antigens the clonally expanded peripheral T cells were specific for was not determined. Low levels of normalized T-cell clonal expansion were also seen in some nonresponding patients. On average, CD8+ T cells showed more expanded clones than CD4+ T cells after ivuxolimab. In partial responders in the 0.1-3.0 mg/kg groups, normalized peripheral clonal expansion was found to be among the lowest, especially among CD8+ T cells.

This clonotype was obtained from an adult with an advanced solid tumor such as melanoma, head and neck, liver or kidney cancer. The sample was CD4+ or CD8+ T cells sorted from blood, taken in a trial of the OX40 agonist ivuxolimab. This sequence uses TRBV2 and TRBJ2-3; TRBD1 fits 12 bases in the junction. The CDR3 reads as follows: CASPWDRGPVGTDTQYF. In nucleotide form, the sequence is TGTGCCAGCCCCTGGGACAGGGGGCCGGTTGGCACAGATACGCAGTATTTT.